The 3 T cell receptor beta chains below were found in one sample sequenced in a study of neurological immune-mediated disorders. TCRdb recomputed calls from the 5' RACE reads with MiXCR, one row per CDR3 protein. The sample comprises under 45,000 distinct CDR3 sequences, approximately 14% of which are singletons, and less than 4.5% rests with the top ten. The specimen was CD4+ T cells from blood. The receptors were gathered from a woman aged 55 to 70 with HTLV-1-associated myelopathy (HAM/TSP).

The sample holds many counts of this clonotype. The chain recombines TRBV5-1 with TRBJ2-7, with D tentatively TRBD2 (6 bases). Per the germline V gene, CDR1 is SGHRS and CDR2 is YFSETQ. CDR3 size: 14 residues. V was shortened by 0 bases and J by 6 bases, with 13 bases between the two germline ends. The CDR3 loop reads CASSLVRGSGEQYF. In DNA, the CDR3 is TGCGCCAGCAGCTTGGTACGGGGGAGCGGCGAGCAGTACTTC.

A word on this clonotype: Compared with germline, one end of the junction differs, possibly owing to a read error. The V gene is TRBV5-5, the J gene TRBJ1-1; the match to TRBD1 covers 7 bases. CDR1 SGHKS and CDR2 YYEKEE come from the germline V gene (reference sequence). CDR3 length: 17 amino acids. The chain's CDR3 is CAISLSVDRTLNTEALF. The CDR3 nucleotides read TGTGCCATCAGCTTATCGGTGGACAGGACGCTCAACACTGAAGCTCTCTTT.

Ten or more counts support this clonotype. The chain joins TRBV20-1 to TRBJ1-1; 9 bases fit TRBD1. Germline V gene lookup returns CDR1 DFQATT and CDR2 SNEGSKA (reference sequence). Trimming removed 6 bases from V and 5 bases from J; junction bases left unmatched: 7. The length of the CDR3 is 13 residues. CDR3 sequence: CSATRTGATEAFF. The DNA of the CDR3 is TGCAGTGCAACCAGGACAGGGGCTACTGAAGCTTTCTTT.